This T cell receptor (beta chain) stems from a study of CD8+ T cells in alopecia areata. General study findings and limits: Affected scalp, especially in alopecia totalis/universalis, had a higher clonality than normal scalp did.

Reverse transcribed after extraction, RNA yielded cDNA as the sequencing template. Measured with immunoSEQ multiplex PCR; TCRdb has only the in-frame clones, and not every one. The data show about 110,000 clones, 59% seen once. Germline loops: CDR1 SGHRS, CDR2 YFSETQ. V lost 4 bases, J lost 10 bases, and 12 bases lay in between. CDR3 length: 13 amino acids. Of note for this clone: Its target is unknown.

The sample was CD8+ T cells sorted from blood. The receptor was derived from a human donor in good health. This chain uses TRBV5-1 with TRBJ1-6; D ambiguous. CDR3 DNA sequence: TGCGCCAGCAGCCGGAGTAGGCGGTCACCCCTCCACTTT. It encodes CASSRSRRSPLHF.